This T cell receptor (beta chain) came from a study of blood T cell repertoires in COVID-19. Study in general: From the United States, Italy and Spain came samples of acute and convalescent COVID-19. PBMCs, B-cell-depleted T cells, or T cells were the source of the cDNA or gDNA that made up the material.

Clones were sequenced by immunoSEQ multiplex PCR, and TCRdb holds only the in-frame ones, with some missing. This sample carries a few hundred thousand clones, over 75% of them seen once, and the ten largest clones take 9% to 9.5%. Germline assignment: CDR1 MNHNS and CDR2 SASEGT. The CDR3 has 15 amino acids. The V end lost 2 bases, the J end lost 0 bases, and 8 bases lay between the germline ends. The chain uses TRBV6-1 and TRBJ1-5, with no clear D. The sequence came from a man aged 18 to 30 with active or convalescent COVID-19. Material: peripheral blood. In nucleotides, the CDR3 is TGTGCCAGCAGTGAATCCCGGGTTAGCAATCAGCCCCAGCATTTT. Amino acid sequence: CASSESRVSNQPQHF.